The 5 T cell receptor beta chains below were found in one sample sequenced in a study of human T cells and chemical hapten exposure. TCRdb re-analysed the RACE reads in MiXCR, keeping a single row per CDR3 protein. The sample has roughly 70,000 distinct CDR3 sequences, 32% seen once. Time point specified: patch test 1, 2 weeks after DPC sensitization. Described treatment: therapeutic diphenylcyclopropenone sensitization with weekly scalp DPC. The source was whole blood, collected in connection with sensitization to the hapten diphenylcyclopropenone (DPC). The receptors come from a middle-aged man with alopecia areata. Some clones in this sample may be carry-over from other donors' samples.

This clonotype was picked up a small number of times. The rearrangement uses TRBV28 and TRBJ2-7; 10 nucleotides line up with TRBD2. CDR1 is MDHEN and CDR2 is SYDVKM in the germline V gene. The CDR3 loop spans 15 amino acids. Trimming took 5 bases from V and 0 from J; bases not matched to a gene: 4. The CDR3 nucleotides are TGTGCCAGCAGTCGGACTAGCGGTTTCTCCTACGAGCAGTACTTC. Protein: CASSRTSGFSYEQYF.

The J gene is TRBJ2-1, the V gene TRBV20-1, with D unresolved. The V and J ends lost 0 bases and 7 bases respectively, with 19 bases between them. This CDR3 has 16 amino acids. From germline, CDR1 is DFQATT and CDR2 SNEGSKA (reference sequence). CDR3 amino acids: CSARDQRATKFNEQFF. In nucleotides, the CDR3 is TGCAGTGCTAGAGATCAAAGGGCGACGAAATTTAATGAGCAGTTCTTC.

This chain joins TRBV28 and TRBJ2-6; no clear D. CDR1 and CDR2 from the germline V gene are MDHEN and SYDVKM. V was clipped by 7 bases and J by 4 bases, with 5 bases between them. This CDR3 is built from 12 residues. CDR3 sequence reads: CASTAGANVLTF. The CDR3 DNA follows: TGTGCCAGCACTGCAGGGGCCAACGTCCTGACTTTC.

This chain links TRBV7-2 with TRBJ2-7, with a tentative D call TRBD2 (6 bases). This CDR3 contains 13 residues. Germline-derived CDR1 and CDR2 are SGHTA and FQGNSA. Trimming pared 4 bases from V and 5 bases from J, leaving 12 bases between. The chain's CDR3 is CASSYLASHEQYF. The CDR3 coding sequence is TGTGCCAGCAGCTATCTAGCGAGCCACGAGCAGTACTTC.

This clonotype was counted only a few times. The rearrangement joins TRBV4-2 to TRBJ2-7; 7 bases line up with TRBD2. CDR3 length: 17 amino acids. Trimming cost V 0 bases and J 4 bases; bases outside gene matches: 12. Germline V CDR1 and CDR2: LGHNA, YNFKEQ. The CDR3 nucleotides read TGTGCCAGCAGCCAAGATCCCCCCCCGGGGGGTGAATACGAGCAGTACTTC. Protein product: CASSQDPPPGGEYEQYF.